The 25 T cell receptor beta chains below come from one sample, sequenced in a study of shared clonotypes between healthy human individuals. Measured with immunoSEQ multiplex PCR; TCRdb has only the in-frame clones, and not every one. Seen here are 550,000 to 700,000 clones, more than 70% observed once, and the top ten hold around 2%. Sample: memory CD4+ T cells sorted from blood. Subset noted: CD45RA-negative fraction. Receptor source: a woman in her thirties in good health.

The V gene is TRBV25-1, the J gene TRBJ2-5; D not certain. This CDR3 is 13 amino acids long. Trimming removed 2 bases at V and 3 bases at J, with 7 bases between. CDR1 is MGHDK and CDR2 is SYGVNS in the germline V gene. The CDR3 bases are TGTGCCAGCAGTGAACACCGAAAAGAGACCCAGTACTTC. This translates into CASSEHRKETQYF.

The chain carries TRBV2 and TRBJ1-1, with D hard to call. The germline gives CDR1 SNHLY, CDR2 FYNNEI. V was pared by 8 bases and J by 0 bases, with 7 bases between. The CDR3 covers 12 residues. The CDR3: CASFRVNTEAFF. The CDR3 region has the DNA TGTGCCAGCTTTAGAGTGAACACTGAAGCTTTCTTT.

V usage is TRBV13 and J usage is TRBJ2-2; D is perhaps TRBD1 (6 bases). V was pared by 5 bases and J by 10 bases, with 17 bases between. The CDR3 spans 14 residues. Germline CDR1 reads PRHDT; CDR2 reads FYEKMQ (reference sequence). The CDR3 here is CASSDRKGAPELFF. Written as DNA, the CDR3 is TGTGCCAGCAGCGACAGGAAGGGAGCACCGGAGCTGTTTTTT.

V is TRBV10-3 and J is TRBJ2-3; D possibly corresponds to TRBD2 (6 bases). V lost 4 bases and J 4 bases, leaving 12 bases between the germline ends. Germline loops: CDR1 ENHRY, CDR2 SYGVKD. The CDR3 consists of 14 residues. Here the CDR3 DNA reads TGTGCCATCAGTGGGGGGGACGGCGCAGATACGCAGTATTTT. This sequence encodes CAISGGDGADTQYF.

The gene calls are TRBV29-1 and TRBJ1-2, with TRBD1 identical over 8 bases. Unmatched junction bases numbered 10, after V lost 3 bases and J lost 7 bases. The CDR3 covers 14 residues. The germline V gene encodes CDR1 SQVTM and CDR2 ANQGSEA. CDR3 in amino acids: CSVDGQGGQVGYTF. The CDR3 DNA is TGCAGCGTTGATGGACAGGGCGGCCAGGTTGGCTACACCTTC.

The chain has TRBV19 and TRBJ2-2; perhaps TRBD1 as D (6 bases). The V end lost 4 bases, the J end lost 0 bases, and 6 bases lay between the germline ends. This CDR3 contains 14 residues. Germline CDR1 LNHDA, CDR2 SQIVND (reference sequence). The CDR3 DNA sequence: TGTGCCAGTAGTAAGGGGGCGAACACCGGGGAGCTGTTTTTT. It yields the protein CASSKGANTGELFF. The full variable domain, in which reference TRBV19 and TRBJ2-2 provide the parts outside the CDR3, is DGGITQSPKYLFRKEGQNVTLSCEQNLNHDAMYWYRQDPGQGLRLIYYSQIVNDFQKGDIAEGYSVSREKKESFPLTVTSAQKNPTAFYLCASSKGANTGELFFGEGSRLTVL.

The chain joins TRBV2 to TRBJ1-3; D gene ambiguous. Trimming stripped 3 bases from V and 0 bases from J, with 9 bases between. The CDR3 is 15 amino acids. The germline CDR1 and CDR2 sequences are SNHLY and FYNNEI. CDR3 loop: CASSEGPYSGNTIYF. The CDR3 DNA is TGTGCCAGCAGTGAGGGTCCTTACTCTGGAAACACCATATATTTT.

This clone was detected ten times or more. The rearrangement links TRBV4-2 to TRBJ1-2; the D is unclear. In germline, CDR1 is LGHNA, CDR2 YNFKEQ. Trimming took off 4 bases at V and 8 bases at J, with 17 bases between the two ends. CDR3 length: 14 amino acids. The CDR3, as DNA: TGTGCCAGCAGCCCCCCCCTAGAGGGAGGCGGCTACACCTTC. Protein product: CASSPPLEGGGYTF.

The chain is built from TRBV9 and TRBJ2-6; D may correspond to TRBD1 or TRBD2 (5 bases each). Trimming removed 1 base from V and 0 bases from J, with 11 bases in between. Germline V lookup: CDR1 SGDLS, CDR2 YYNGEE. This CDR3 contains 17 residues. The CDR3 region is CASSVSGASSGANVLTF. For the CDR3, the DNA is TGTGCCAGCAGCGTATCCGGGGCTTCCTCTGGGGCCAACGTCCTGACTTTC. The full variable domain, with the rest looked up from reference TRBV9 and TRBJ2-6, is DSGVTQTPKHLITATGQRVTLRCSPRSGDLSVYWYQQSLDQGLQFLIQYYNGEERAKGNILERFSAQQFPDLHSELNLSSLELGDSALYFCASSVSGASSGANVLTFGAGSRLTVL.

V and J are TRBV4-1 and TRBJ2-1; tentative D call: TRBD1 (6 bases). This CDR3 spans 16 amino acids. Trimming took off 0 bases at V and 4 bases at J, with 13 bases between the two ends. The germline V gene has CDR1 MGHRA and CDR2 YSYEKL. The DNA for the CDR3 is TGCGCCAGCAGCCAAGATGAGGGGGTTGAGTACAATGAGCAGTTCTTC. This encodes CASSQDEGVEYNEQFF.

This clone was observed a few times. CDR3 sequence reads: CASSVDGLAGIHEQYF. The CDR3 bases are TGTGCCAGCAGCGTAGACGGACTAGCGGGAATACACGAGCAGTACTTC. This chain joins TRBV9 and TRBJ2-7; 12 bases are shared with TRBD2. The CDR3 has 16 amino acids. The J segment lost 5 bases and the V segment lost 0 bases, leaving 6 bases of the junction unmatched. Germline CDR1 reads SGDLS; CDR2 reads YYNGEE.

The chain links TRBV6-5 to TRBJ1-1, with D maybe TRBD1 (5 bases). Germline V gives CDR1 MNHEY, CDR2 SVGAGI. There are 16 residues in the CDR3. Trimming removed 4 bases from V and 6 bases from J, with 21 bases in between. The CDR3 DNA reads TGTGCCAGCAGTTCCCCAGGGCTCCCCTCGCCCGCTGAAGCTTTCTTT. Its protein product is CASSSPGLPSPAEAFF.

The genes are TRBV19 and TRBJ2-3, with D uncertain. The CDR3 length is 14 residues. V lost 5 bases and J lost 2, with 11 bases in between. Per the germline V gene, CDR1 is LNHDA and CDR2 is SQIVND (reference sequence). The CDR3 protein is CASSVPLATDTQYF. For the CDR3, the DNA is TGTGCCAGTAGTGTTCCCCTGGCCACAGATACGCAGTATTTT.

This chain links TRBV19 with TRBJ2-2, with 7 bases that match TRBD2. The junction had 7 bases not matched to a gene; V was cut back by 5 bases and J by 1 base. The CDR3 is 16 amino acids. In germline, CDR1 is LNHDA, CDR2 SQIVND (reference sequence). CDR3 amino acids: CASSDQLARNTGELFF. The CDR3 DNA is TGTGCCAGTAGTGATCAACTAGCGAGGAACACCGGGGAGCTGTTTTTT. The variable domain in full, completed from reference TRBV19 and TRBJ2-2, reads DGGITQSPKYLFRKEGQNVTLSCEQNLNHDAMYWYRQDPGQGLRLIYYSQIVNDFQKGDIAEGYSVSREKKESFPLTVTSAQKNPTAFYLCASSDQLARNTGELFFGEGSRLTVL.

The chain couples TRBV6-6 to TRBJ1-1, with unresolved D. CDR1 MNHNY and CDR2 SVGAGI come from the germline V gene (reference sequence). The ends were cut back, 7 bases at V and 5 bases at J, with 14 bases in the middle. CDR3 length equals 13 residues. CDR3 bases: TGTGCCAGCAAAATTTCCGGAAAGACTGAAGCTTTCTTT. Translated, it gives CASKISGKTEAFF.

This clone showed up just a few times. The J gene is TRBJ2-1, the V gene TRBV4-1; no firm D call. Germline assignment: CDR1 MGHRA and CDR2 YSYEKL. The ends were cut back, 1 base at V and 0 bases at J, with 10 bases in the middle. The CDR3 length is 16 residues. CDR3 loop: CASSQVDLTSYNEQFF. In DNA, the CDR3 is TGCGCCAGCAGCCAAGTAGACTTAACCTCCTACAATGAGCAGTTCTTC.

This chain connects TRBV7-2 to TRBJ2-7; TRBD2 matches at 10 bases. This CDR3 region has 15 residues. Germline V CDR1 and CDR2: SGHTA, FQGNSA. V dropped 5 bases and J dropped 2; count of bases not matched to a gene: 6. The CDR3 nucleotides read TGTGCCAGCAGCCCAGCGGGAGGGCAGGCCTACGAGCAGTACTTC. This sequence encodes CASSPAGGQAYEQYF.

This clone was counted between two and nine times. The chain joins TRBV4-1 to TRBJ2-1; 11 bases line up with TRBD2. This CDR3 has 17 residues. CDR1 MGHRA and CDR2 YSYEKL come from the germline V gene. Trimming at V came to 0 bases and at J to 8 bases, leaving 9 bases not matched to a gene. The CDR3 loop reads CASSQEETSGTIDEQFF. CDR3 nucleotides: TGCGCCAGCAGCCAAGAGGAGACTAGCGGGACTATAGATGAGCAGTTCTTC.

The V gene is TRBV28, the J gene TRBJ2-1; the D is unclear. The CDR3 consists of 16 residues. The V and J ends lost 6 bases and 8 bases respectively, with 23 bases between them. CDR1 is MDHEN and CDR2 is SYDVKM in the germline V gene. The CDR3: CASSNSLRAGVHEQFF. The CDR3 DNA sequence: TGTGCCAGCAGCAACAGTTTAAGGGCTGGGGTGCATGAGCAGTTCTTC.

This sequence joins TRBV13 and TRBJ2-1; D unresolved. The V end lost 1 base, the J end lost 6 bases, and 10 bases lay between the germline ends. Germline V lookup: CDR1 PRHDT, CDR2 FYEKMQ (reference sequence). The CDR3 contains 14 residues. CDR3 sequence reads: CASSLVVGPNEQFF. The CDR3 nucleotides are TGTGCCAGCAGCTTAGTAGTAGGGCCCAATGAGCAGTTCTTC. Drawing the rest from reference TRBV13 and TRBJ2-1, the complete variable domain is AAGVIQSPRHLIKEKRETATLKCYPIPRHDTVYWYQQGPGQDPQFLISFYEKMQSDKGSIPDRFSAQQFSDYHSELNMSSLELGDSALYFCASSLVVGPNEQFFGPGTRLTVL.

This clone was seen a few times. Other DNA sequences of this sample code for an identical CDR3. The CDR3 bases are TGTGCCAGCTCACCAGGCACAGATACGCAGTATTTT. Its translation is CASSPGTDTQYF. J is TRBJ2-3 and V is TRBV18; D gene uncertain. In germline, CDR1 is KGHSH, CDR2 LQKENI. The length of the CDR3 is 12 residues. V gave up 2 bases and J gave up 1 base, with 1 base separating them.

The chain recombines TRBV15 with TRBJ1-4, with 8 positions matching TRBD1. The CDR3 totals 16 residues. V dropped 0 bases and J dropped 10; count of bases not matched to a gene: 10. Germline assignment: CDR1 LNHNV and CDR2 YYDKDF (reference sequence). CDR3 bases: TGTGCCACCAGCAGAGATCTGGGCCAGGGGGCCGTAAAACTGTTTTTT. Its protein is CATSRDLGQGAVKLFF. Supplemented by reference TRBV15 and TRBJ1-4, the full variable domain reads DAMVIQNPRYQVTQFGKPVTLSCSQTLNHNVMYWYQQKSSQAPKLLFHYYDKDFNNEADTPDNFQSRRPNTSFCFLDIRSPGLGDTAMYLCATSRDLGQGAVKLFFGSGTQLSVL.

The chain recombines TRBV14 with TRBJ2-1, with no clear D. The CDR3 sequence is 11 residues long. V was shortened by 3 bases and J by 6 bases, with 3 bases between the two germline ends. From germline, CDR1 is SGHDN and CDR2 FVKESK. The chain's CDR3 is CASSQGNEQFF. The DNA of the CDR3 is TGTGCCAGCAGCCAGGGCAATGAGCAGTTCTTC.

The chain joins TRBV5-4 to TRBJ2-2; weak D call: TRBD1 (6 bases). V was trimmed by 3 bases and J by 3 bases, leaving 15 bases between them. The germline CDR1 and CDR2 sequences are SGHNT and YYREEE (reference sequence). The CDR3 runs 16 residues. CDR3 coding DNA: TGTGCCAGCAGCTCTTCCCGGGACATAGACACCGGGGAGCTGTTTTTT. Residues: CASSSSRDIDTGELFF.

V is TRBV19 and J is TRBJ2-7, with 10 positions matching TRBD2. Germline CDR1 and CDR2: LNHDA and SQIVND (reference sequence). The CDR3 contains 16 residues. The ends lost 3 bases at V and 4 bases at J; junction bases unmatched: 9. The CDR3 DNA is TGTGCCAGTAGTATGGCCAGCAGCGGGAGGGGGTACGAGCAGTACTTC. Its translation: CASSMASSGRGYEQYF. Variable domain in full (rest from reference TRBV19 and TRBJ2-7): DGGITQSPKYLFRKEGQNVTLSCEQNLNHDAMYWYRQDPGQGLRLIYYSQIVNDFQKGDIAEGYSVSREKKESFPLTVTSAQKNPTAFYLCASSMASSGRGYEQYFGPGTRLTVT.